A selection of T cell receptor beta chains follows, all from one sample in a study of T-cell memory formation after mild COVID-19. Each CDR3 protein gets one entry after TCRdb re-called the 5' RACE reads with MiXCR. The sample has approximately 290,000 distinct CDR3 sequences, roughly 8.2% seen once. The sample taken for sequencing was PBMCs or a T cell subset sorted from them (not recorded which). The receptors stem from a man aged 18-30 years who had mild COVID-19 (a few samples of this study predate the infection). Cell type and time point are not known. CDR3s include the opening cysteine and the closing phenylalanine or tryptophan. A D gene is named only where the DNA matches it firmly. Size is stated for part of the rows, as once, few or many counts, or as a class when the clone is expanded.

cdr3_length | clone_size | j_call | d_call | v_call | cdr3_aa | cdr3_nt
13 | - | TRBJ1-5 | - | TRBV24-1 | CATSDGDNQPQHF | TGTGCCACCAGTGACGGCGACAATCAGCCCCAGCATTTT
14 | - | TRBJ2-3 | - | TRBV9 | CASSVLASTDTQYF | TGTGCCAGCAGCGTTTTAGCGAGCACAGATACGCAGTATTTT
13 | - | TRBJ2-1 | TRBD2 | TRBV20-1 | CSASTSGANEQFF | TGCAGTGCTAGTACTAGCGGGGCTAATGAGCAGTTCTTC
14 | few | TRBJ1-2 | - | TRBV7-9 | CASSMGPGNYGYTF | TGTGCCAGCAGTATGGGGCCCGGAAACTATGGCTACACCTTC
13 | few | TRBJ2-1 | - | TRBV20-1 | CSARDDPEGEQFF | TGCAGTGCTAGAGATGATCCCGAGGGGGAGCAGTTCTTC
12 | once | TRBJ2-7 | TRBD2 | TRBV29-1 | CSAASGVYEQYF | TGCAGCGCCGCTAGCGGGGTCTACGAGCAGTACTTC
13 | few | TRBJ1-6 | - | TRBV6-6 | CASSAGPNSPLHF | TGTGCCAGCAGTGCCGGTCCCAATTCACCCCTCCACTTT
10 | - | TRBJ2-1 | - | TRBV12-3/TRBV12-4 | CASKNNEQFF | TGTGCCAGCAAAAACAATGAGCAGTTCTTC
11 | few | TRBJ1-1 | - | TRBV20-1 | CSARETIGAFF | TGCAGTGCTAGAGAAACAATTGGGGCTTTCTTT
14 | few | TRBJ1-5 | - | TRBV15 | CATSRDLGGQPQHF | TGTGCCACCAGCAGAGACCTCGGAGGTCAGCCCCAGCATTTT
17 | many | TRBJ2-2 | - | TRBV30 | CAWSVLYAAGNTGELFF | TGTGCCTGGAGTGTACTCTATGCGGCAGGGAACACCGGGGAGCTGTTTTTT
15 | few | TRBJ2-7 | TRBD2 | TRBV7-3 | CASSLTGRGNYEQYF | TGTGCCAGCAGCCTTACTGGGCGGGGGAACTACGAGCAGTACTTC
13 | few | TRBJ1-1 | - | TRBV20-1 | CSASTDTRIEAFF | TGCAGTGCTAGTACAGACACACGCATTGAAGCTTTCTTT
16 | few | TRBJ2-1 | TRBD1 | TRBV6-5 | CASRPTGTEQYNEQFF | TGTGCCAGCAGACCTACCGGGACAGAGCAATACAATGAGCAGTTCTTC
14 | few | TRBJ2-3 | - | TRBV7-6 | CASSPTPRSDTQYF | TGTGCCAGCAGCCCCACACCCAGGTCAGATACGCAGTATTTT
14 | many | TRBJ1-5 | - | TRBV20-1 | CSASEGLSNQPQHF | TGCAGTGCTAGCGAGGGGTTGAGCAATCAGCCCCAGCATTTT
16 | few | TRBJ1-1 | - | TRBV5-6 | CASSLQGYLMNTEAFF | TGTGCCAGCAGCTTGCAGGGCTATCTCATGAACACTGAAGCTTTCTTT
14 | - | TRBJ1-1 | - | TRBV20-1 | CSARGDFGNTEAFF | TGCAGTGCTAGGGGGGATTTTGGGAACACTGAAGCTTTCTTT
14 | few | TRBJ1-2 | - | TRBV29-1 | CSVEDLGQYYGYTF | TGCAGCGTTGAAGATCTGGGGCAGTACTATGGCTACACCTTC
13 | - | TRBJ1-1 | - | TRBV20-1 | CSAPTWGATRAFF | TGCAGTGCTCCGACCTGGGGGGCCACTAGAGCTTTCTTT
13 | many | TRBJ2-2 | - | TRBV2 | CASSVDYTGELFF | TGTGCCAGCAGCGTTGATTACACCGGGGAGCTGTTTTTT
14 | few | TRBJ1-5 | - | TRBV29-1 | CSVAAGGLSQPQHF | TGCAGCGTTGCAGCTGGAGGGCTAAGTCAGCCCCAGCATTTT
14 | few | TRBJ2-5 | TRBD1 | TRBV12-3/TRBV12-4 | CASSFWDRQETQYF | TGTGCCAGCAGTTTTTGGGACAGGCAAGAGACCCAGTACTTC
19 | few | TRBJ2-7 | TRBD2 | TRBV4-2 | CASSQEGLAGGLSAYEQYF | TGTGCCAGCAGCCAGGAGGGACTAGCGGGGGGGCTTTCGGCCTACGAGCAGTACTTC
14 | many | TRBJ2-2 | - | TRBV5-1 | CASLAPSNTGELFF | TGCGCCAGCCTCGCACCCTCGAACACCGGGGAGCTGTTTTTT
16 | few | TRBJ2-2 | TRBD1 | TRBV5-1 | CASSLLGGADTGELFF | TGCGCCAGCAGCTTGTTAGGGGGCGCGGACACCGGGGAGCTGTTTTTT
15 | few | TRBJ1-5 | - | TRBV27 | CASSLSGGGNQPQHF | TGTGCCAGCAGTTTATCCGGGGGGGGCAATCAGCCCCAGCATTTT
15 | many | TRBJ2-7 | - | TRBV7-3 | CASSLSGVESDEQYF | TGTGCCAGCAGCTTAAGCGGAGTGGAATCGGACGAGCAGTACTTC
14 | few | TRBJ2-5 | - | TRBV5-1 | CASSWQGGEETQYF | TGCGCCAGCAGCTGGCAGGGGGGGGAAGAGACCCAGTACTTC
15 | few | TRBJ1-4 | - | TRBV20-1 | CSARGGPATNEKLFF | TGCAGTGCTAGAGGGGGCCCTGCAACTAATGAAAAACTGTTTTTT
14 | - | TRBJ2-7 | TRBD1 | TRBV7-2 | CASSSGGPSYEQYF | TGTGCCAGCAGCTCAGGGGGTCCCTCTTACGAGCAGTACTTC
16 | few | TRBJ2-3 | - | TRBV7-3 | CASSLISGGSTDTQYF | TGTGCCAGCAGCTTAATTAGTGGGGGTAGCACAGATACGCAGTATTTT
13 | many | TRBJ2-3 | - | TRBV7-3 | CASSLGWADTQYF | TGTGCCAGCAGCCTGGGATGGGCAGATACGCAGTATTTT
17 | - | TRBJ2-3 | TRBD1 | TRBV12-3/TRBV12-4 | CASSSSPGQGGADTQYF | TGTGCCAGCAGTTCCTCCCCGGGACAGGGGGGAGCAGATACGCAGTATTTT
14 | few | TRBJ2-1 | TRBD2 | TRBV10-3 | CAITPGLAGNEQFF | TGTGCCATCACCCCGGGACTAGCGGGGAATGAGCAGTTCTTC
14 | - | TRBJ2-7 | - | TRBV5-6 | CASSLRGGDYEQYF | TGTGCCAGCAGCTTGAGGGGCGGCGACTACGAGCAGTACTTC
11 | few | TRBJ2-4 | - | TRBV12-3/TRBV12-4 | CASSSPGIQYF | TGTGCCAGCAGTTCCCCCGGCATTCAGTACTTC
16 | - | TRBJ1-1 | - | TRBV28 | CASSLVGSMRHTEAFF | TGTGCCAGCAGTTTGGTTGGGTCGATGAGGCACACTGAAGCTTTCTTT
15 | - | TRBJ1-3 | - | TRBV4-3 | CASRAGAQSGNTIYF | TGCGCCAGCCGGGCCGGGGCTCAGTCTGGAAACACCATATATTTT
13 | - | TRBJ1-1 | - | TRBV20-1 | CSARDSLNTEAFF | TGCAGTGCTAGGGACAGCTTGAACACTGAAGCCTTCTTT
11 | - | TRBJ2-7 | TRBD2 | TRBV30 | CASREGYEQYF | TGTGCCTCCCGGGAGGGCTACGAGCAGTACTTC
16 | few | TRBJ2-1 | TRBD1 | TRBV27 | CASSPTGQVSYNEQFF | TGTGCCAGCAGCCCCACTGGACAGGTCTCCTACAATGAGCAGTTCTTC
16 | few | TRBJ2-3 | TRBD2 | TRBV5-1 | CASSLGLAESTDTQYF | TGCGCCAGCAGCCTAGGACTAGCAGAGAGCACAGATACGCAGTATTTT
14 | many | TRBJ2-3 | - | TRBV14 | CASSQDSLTTNQYF | TGTGCCAGCAGCCAAGATTCGTTGACGACTAATCAGTATTTT
15 | few | TRBJ2-3 | - | TRBV10-3 | CAISERPAVADTQYF | TGTGCCATCAGTGAGCGACCAGCCGTCGCAGATACGCAGTATTTT
17 | - | TRBJ1-3 | - | TRBV7-9 | CASSLGGTESSGNTIYF | TGTGCCAGCAGCTTAGGGGGGACGGAGAGCTCTGGAAACACCATATATTTT